This paragraph covers one T cell receptor beta chain sequence. This sample is drawn from a study of blood T cell repertoires in COVID-19. TCRdb keeps only in-frame clones here, not all; method: immunoSEQ multiplex PCR. The sample includes around 230,000 clones, 70% to 90% of them seen just once. CDR1 is ENHRY, CDR2 SYGVKD, per germline. The germline V and J ends were trimmed by 2 bases and 2 bases, with 8 bases remaining between them. This CDR3 is 14 amino acids long. This clonotype originated in a woman in her thirties or forties with acute COVID-19. Material for sequencing was PBMCs or T cells enriched from blood (not recorded which). This chain joins TRBV10-3 and TRBJ2-3, with unresolved D. CDR3 DNA: TGTGCCATCAGTGAGGGGCCGTCCACAGATACGCAGTATTTT. Residues: CAISEGPSTDTQYF.